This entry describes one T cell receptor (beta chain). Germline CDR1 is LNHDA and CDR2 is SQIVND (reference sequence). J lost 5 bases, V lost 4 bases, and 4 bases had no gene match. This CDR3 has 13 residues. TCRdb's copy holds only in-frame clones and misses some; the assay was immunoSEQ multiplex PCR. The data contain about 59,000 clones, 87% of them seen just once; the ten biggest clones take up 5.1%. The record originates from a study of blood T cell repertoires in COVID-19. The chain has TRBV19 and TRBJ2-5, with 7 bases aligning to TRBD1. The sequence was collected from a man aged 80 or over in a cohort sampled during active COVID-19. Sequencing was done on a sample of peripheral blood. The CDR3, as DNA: TGTGCCAGTAGTACGACAGGGTACGAGACCCAGTACTTC. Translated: CASSTTGYETQYF.